The 24 T cell receptor beta chains given below trace back to one sample, sequenced in a study of cytomegalovirus exposure and HLA in healthy donors. A multiplex PCR was run with 60 Vbeta primers and 13 Jbeta primers. This table comes from immunoSEQ multiplex PCR, and its TCRdb copy is limited to in-frame clones, with some not included. The sample consists of 200,000 to 250,000 clones, 75% to 85% of them appearing once. Sequenced material: PBMCs. The source is a girl aged 5-17 years in good health and CMV-seronegative.

This rearrangement joins TRBV7-9 to TRBJ1-2; D is possibly TRBD1 (6 bases). V shed 5 bases and J shed 5 bases, with 18 bases lying between them. CDR3 length equals 15 residues. Per germline, CDR1 SEHNR and CDR2 FQNEAQ (reference sequence). CDR3 sequence reads: CASSSTGNGPYGYTF. The CDR3 DNA is TGTGCCAGCAGCAGCACAGGGAATGGTCCTTATGGCTACACCTTC.

The chain has TRBV7-3 and TRBJ2-6; D gene uncertain. The CDR3 is 14 amino acids. Trimming removed 6 bases from V and 0 bases from J, with 6 bases in between. Germline CDR1 is SGHTA and CDR2 is FQGTGA. For the CDR3, the DNA is TGTGCCAGCAGTCTTAGCTCTGGGGCCAACGTCCTGACTTTC. Translated: CASSLSSGANVLTF.

The chain couples TRBV11-2 to TRBJ1-4; 7 bases line up with TRBD1. The germline V gene has CDR1 SGHAT and CDR2 FQNNGV. J was trimmed by 7 bases and V by 5 bases; bases with no gene match: 10. This CDR3 has 15 residues. In DNA, the CDR3 is TGTGCCAGCAGCCCAGGAGACAGGGACAGTGAAAAACTGTTTTTT. Translation: CASSPGDRDSEKLFF. Looking up the rest from reference TRBV11-2 and TRBJ1-4 gives the full variable domain: EAGVAQSPRYKIIEKRQSVAFWCNPISGHATLYWYQQILGQGPKLLIQFQNNGVVDDSQLPKDRFSAERLKGVDSTLKIQPAKLEDSAVYLCASSPGDRDSEKLFFGSGTQLSVL.

This chain joins TRBV5-1 and TRBJ2-3; D possibly corresponds to TRBD1 (6 bases). The CDR3 has 17 amino acids. Germline V gene data show CDR1 as SGHRS and CDR2 as YFSETQ. Trimming removed 1 base at V and 1 base at J, with 16 bases between. This CDR3 is CASSLPTTGMGTDTQYF. The CDR3, as DNA: TGCGCCAGCAGCTTGCCGACGACAGGCATGGGCACAGATACGCAGTATTTT.

CDR3 region: CAISPNTGPNTEAFF. The CDR3 DNA reads as TGTGCCATCAGCCCTAATACAGGGCCGAACACTGAAGCTTTCTTT. This chain connects TRBV10-3 to TRBJ1-1, with a tentative D call TRBD1 (6 bases). Germline V CDR1 and CDR2: ENHRY, SYGVKD. The V and J ends lost 6 bases and 1 base respectively, with 15 bases between them. The CDR3 is 15 amino acids.

J is TRBJ1-5 and V is TRBV29-1; perhaps TRBD1 as D (6 bases). CDR1 and CDR2 from the germline V gene are SQVTM and ANQGSEA. The CDR3 is 17 amino acids. V lost 7 bases to trimming and J lost 0 bases, with 22 bases between them. CDR3 in amino acids: CSAASDRIENSNQPQHF. CDR3 in DNA: TGCAGCGCCGCGTCGGACAGAATTGAAAATAGCAATCAGCCCCAGCATTTT. Variable domain in full (rest from reference TRBV29-1 and TRBJ1-5): SAVISQKPSRDICQRGTSLTIQCQVDSQVTMMFWYRQQPGQSLTLIATANQGSEATYESGFVIDKFPISRPNLTFSTLTVSNMSPEDSSIYLCSAASDRIENSNQPQHFGDGTRLSIL.

The rearrangement joins TRBV28 to TRBJ1-2; D may be TRBD1 (6 bases). With 7 bases removed from V and 4 bases from J, the gap between germline ends came to 13 bases. The CDR3 contains 13 residues. From germline, CDR1 is MDHEN and CDR2 SYDVKM. For the CDR3, the DNA is TGTGCCAGCACCCAAGGGGGTACCTATGGCTACACCTTC. This gives the protein CASTQGGTYGYTF.

The gene calls are TRBV13 and TRBJ2-7; perhaps TRBD1 as D (6 bases). V was clipped by 3 bases and J by 2 bases, with 11 bases between them. Germline CDR1 and CDR2: PRHDT and FYEKMQ (reference sequence). The CDR3 runs to 14 residues. CDR3 DNA: TGTGCCAGCAGCTTTGACAGGAAAACCTACGAGCAGTACTTC. It is translated as CASSFDRKTYEQYF. Based on the CDR3 plus reference TRBV13 and TRBJ2-7, the full variable domain is AAGVIQSPRHLIKEKRETATLKCYPIPRHDTVYWYQQGPGQDPQFLISFYEKMQSDKGSIPDRFSAQQFSDYHSELNMSSLELGDSALYFCASSFDRKTYEQYFGPGTRLTVT.

CDR3 nucleotide sequence: TGTGCCAGCAGCCAAGATAGGGGCAGGGGGCCCTACGAGCAGTACTTC. This translates into CASSQDRGRGPYEQYF. V is TRBV14 and J is TRBJ2-7; 8 bases fit TRBD1. Germline-derived CDR1 and CDR2 are SGHDN and FVKESK. Trimming took 0 bases from V and 2 from J; bases not matched to a gene: 6. This CDR3 has 16 residues.

The gene calls are TRBV27 and TRBJ2-2; D possibly corresponds to TRBD1 (6 bases). The CDR3 is 16 residues long. Germline CDR1 MNHEY, CDR2 SMNVEV (reference sequence). Trimming cost V 5 bases and J 6 bases, with 19 bases left between them. This CDR3 reads CASSIISAGVSGELFF. Here the CDR3 DNA reads TGTGCCAGCAGTATCATATCGGCAGGGGTGTCCGGGGAGCTGTTTTTT.

This clone was counted once. The same CDR3 also results from other DNA sequences found in this sample. The chain combines TRBV27 with TRBJ2-2, with 8 bases that match TRBD2. The CDR3 has 16 residues. V was clipped by 8 bases and J by 3 bases; unmatched bases: 11. Germline V gene lookup returns CDR1 MNHEY and CDR2 SMNVEV (reference sequence). CDR3 DNA: TGTGCCAGCTACCCGGGCTCTAGCGGGTACACCGGGGAGCTGTTTTTT. This gives the protein CASYPGSSGYTGELFF.

The CDR3 DNA sequence: TGTGCCAGCAGTAACAGGTTACCCTACGAGCAGTACTTC. Translating it yields CASSNRLPYEQYF. This rearrangement joins TRBV6-5 to TRBJ2-7; D possibly corresponds to TRBD1 (5 bases). This CDR3 is built from 13 residues. Germline loops: CDR1 MNHEY, CDR2 SVGAGI. V lost 5 bases and J 2 bases, leaving 10 bases between the germline ends.

This clone was seen a few times. CDR3 in amino acids: CASSYGTDTDTQYF. Written as DNA, the CDR3 is TGTGCCAGCAGCTACGGGACAGACACAGATACGCAGTATTTT. This rearrangement joins TRBV7-2 to TRBJ2-3, with 7 bases that match TRBD1. The V segment lost 4 bases and the J segment 2 bases; nucleotides outside the gene matches: 3. The CDR3 covers 14 residues. Per the germline V gene, CDR1 is SGHTA and CDR2 is FQGNSA.

This chain links TRBV18 with TRBJ1-4, with TRBD1 matching over 10 bases. Trimming at V came to 1 base and at J to 10 bases, leaving 12 bases not matched to a gene. CDR3 size: 17 residues. Germline CDR1 is KGHSH and CDR2 is LQKENI. Written as DNA, the CDR3 is TGTGCCAGCTCACCACGTTACCGACAGGGGGCGGCCGGAAAACTGTTTTTT. It encodes CASSPRYRQGAAGKLFF. The full variable domain, completed using reference TRBV18 and TRBJ1-4, is NAGVMQNPRHLVRRRGQEARLRCSPMKGHSHVYWYRQLPEEGLKFMVYLQKENIIDESGMPKERFSAEFPKEGPSILRIQQVVRGDSAAYFCASSPRYRQGAAGKLFFGSGTQLSVL.

This chain joins TRBV7-3 and TRBJ2-1; tentative D call: TRBD2 (5 bases). CDR1 is SGHTA, CDR2 FQGTGA, per germline. The V end was cut by 5 bases, the J end by 0 bases, with 11 bases between. CDR3 length: 15 amino acids. The chain's CDR3 is CASSPQRSSYNEQFF. The CDR3 DNA sequence: TGTGCCAGCAGCCCGCAGCGGAGCTCCTACAATGAGCAGTTCTTC.

This clone is a singleton in its sample. V is TRBV30 and J is TRBJ2-5, with D maybe TRBD2 (6 bases). V was cut by 1 base and J by 5 bases, with 8 bases left in between. Looked up from germline, CDR1 is GTSNPN and CDR2 is SVGIG (reference sequence). CDR3 length: 12 amino acids. CDR3 sequence reads: CAWSAGRETQYF. The CDR3, as DNA: TGTGCCTGGAGTGCGGGGAGGGAGACCCAGTACTTC. Using reference TRBV30 and TRBJ2-5 for the parts outside the CDR3, the full variable domain is SQTIHQWPATLVQPVGSPLSLECTVEGTSNPNLYWYRQAAGRGLQLLFYSVGIGQISSEVPQNLSASRPQDRQFILSSKKLLLSDSGFYLCAWSAGRETQYFGPGTRLLVL.

This clone has a handful of counts. The chain recombines TRBV7-9 with TRBJ1-4; 8 bases are shared with TRBD1. J gave up 6 bases and V 2 bases, and 11 bases lay outside the gene matches. The CDR3 runs to 17 residues. Germline V gene sequence: CDR1 SEHNR, CDR2 FQNEAQ (reference sequence). The CDR3 DNA reads as TGTGCCAGCAGCTTAATCCGTTTCGGACAGGGTCATGAAAAACTGTTTTTT. Amino acids: CASSLIRFGQGHEKLFF.

The chain joins TRBV18 to TRBJ1-2; 7 bases are a match to TRBD1. CDR3 length equals 14 residues. Germline loops: CDR1 KGHSH, CDR2 LQKENI. V shed 2 bases and J 7 bases; nucleotides not matched to a gene: 7. CDR3 region: CASSPERGHAGYTF. In DNA form, the CDR3 reads TGTGCCAGCTCACCAGAGAGGGGGCACGCTGGCTACACCTTC.

This clone was detected a few times. This rearrangement joins TRBV6-5 to TRBJ1-1; 7 bases are a match to TRBD1. The CDR3 totals 12 residues. J was trimmed by 9 bases and V by 6 bases; bases with no gene match: 7. Germline-derived CDR1 and CDR2 are MNHEY and SVGAGI. CDR3 nucleotide sequence: TGTGCCAGCAGCGAGACAGGGCGACAAGCTTTCTTT. It is translated as CASSETGRQAFF.

This chain connects TRBV4-3 to TRBJ2-2, with TRBD2 matching over 8 bases. Per germline, CDR1 LGHNA and CDR2 YSLEER. V was pared by 8 bases and J by 3 bases, with 17 bases of the junction left unmatched. This CDR3 is 18 amino acids long. CDR3 sequence: CASEPNNSAGGYTGELFF. Here the CDR3 DNA reads TGCGCCAGCGAGCCGAATAACAGCGCGGGGGGATACACCGGGGAGCTGTTTTTT.

The V call is TRBV9, the J call TRBJ1-6, with 7 bases fitting TRBD1. The CDR3 sequence is 14 residues long. With V trimmed by 7 bases and J by 7 bases, 8 bases remained unmatched. Germline values: CDR1 SGDLS, CDR2 YYNGEE. Written as DNA, the CDR3 is TGTGCCAGCTCTACCCAGGGGGGCAATTCACCCCTCCACTTT. Translation: CASSTQGGNSPLHF.

The V call is TRBV11-1, the J call TRBJ1-1; a possible D gene is TRBD1 (6 bases). V shed 5 bases and J shed 0 bases, with 13 bases lying between them. Germline values: CDR1 SGHAT, CDR2 FQDESV (reference sequence). The CDR3 contains 15 residues. DNA of the CDR3: TGTGCCAGCAGCCCACAGGGCCGGGTGAACACTGAAGCTTTCTTT. Translation: CASSPQGRVNTEAFF.

Points on this clone: Its ends do not fully match the called genes, so a read error is possible. This chain joins TRBV5-1 and TRBJ1-5, with D unresolved. The CDR3 has 13 amino acids. From germline, CDR1 is SGHRS and CDR2 YFSETQ. The DNA of the CDR3 is TGCGCCAGCAGCTTAGATAGCAATCGGCCCCAGCATTTT. Translating it yields CASSLDSNRPQHF.

V usage is TRBV5-1 and J usage is TRBJ1-5, with 8 nucleotides matching TRBD1. The trim removed 4 bases at V and 5 bases at J, leaving 8 bases unmatched. CDR1 SGHRS and CDR2 YFSETQ come from the germline V gene. The CDR3 covers 15 residues. CDR3 coding DNA: TGCGCCAGCAGCCCCCAGGGGGCCCCGGATCAGCCCCAGCATTTT. Translated, it gives CASSPQGAPDQPQHF.